What follows are 4 T cell receptor beta chains derived from one specimen sequenced in a study of metastatic and nonmetastatic thyroid tumors. Nobody among the patients had been given any treatment before thyroid surgery. TCRdb re-called the PCR reads via MiXCR. The sample holds almost 25,000 clones, under 15% seen once. The specimen sequenced was blood. These receptor sequences come from a female donor with papillary thyroid cancer or a benign thyroid nodule (not recorded which). Some clones in this sample may be carry-over from other donors' samples.

This clone was recorded at least ten times. This chain links TRBV28 with TRBJ2-7; D is unresolved. The V gene lost 6 bases and the J gene lost 4 bases, with 7 bases spanning the gap. Germline V gene lookup returns CDR1 MDHEN and CDR2 SYDVKM. This CDR3 contains 11 residues. The CDR3 reads CASRQVYEQYF. The DNA of the CDR3 is TGTGCCAGCAGGCAGGTTTACGAGCAGTACTTC.

This clone was seen many times. The rearrangement uses TRBV20-1 and TRBJ2-1; 8 bases are shared with TRBD2. The CDR3 is 17 residues long. From germline, CDR1 is DFQATT and CDR2 SNEGSKA (reference sequence). V was pared by 2 bases and J by 4 bases, with 13 bases of the junction left unmatched. CDR3 in amino acids: CSARLARREATYNEQFF. As DNA, the CDR3 is TGCAGTGCTAGACTGGCTCGGCGGGAGGCCACATACAATGAGCAGTTCTTC.

This clone came up many times. The chain employs TRBV25-1 and TRBJ2-5; no firm D call. V lost 0 bases, J lost 5 bases, and 4 bases lay in between. From germline, CDR1 is MGHDK and CDR2 SYGVNS. The CDR3 covers 12 residues. This CDR3 reads CASSEYRETQYF. The CDR3 DNA is TGTGCCAGCAGTGAATATAGGGAGACCCAGTACTTC.

This clone was picked up many times. The same CDR3 is also encoded by other DNA sequences in this sample. The rearrangement links TRBV5-1 to TRBJ2-1; D is uncertain. Trimming removed 1 base from V and 8 bases from J, with 4 bases in between. The CDR3 contains 11 residues. CDR1 and CDR2 from the germline V gene are SGHRS and YFSETQ. CDR3 sequence reads: CASSLRDEQFF. The DNA for the CDR3 is TGCGCCAGCAGCTTGAGGGATGAGCAGTTCTTC.